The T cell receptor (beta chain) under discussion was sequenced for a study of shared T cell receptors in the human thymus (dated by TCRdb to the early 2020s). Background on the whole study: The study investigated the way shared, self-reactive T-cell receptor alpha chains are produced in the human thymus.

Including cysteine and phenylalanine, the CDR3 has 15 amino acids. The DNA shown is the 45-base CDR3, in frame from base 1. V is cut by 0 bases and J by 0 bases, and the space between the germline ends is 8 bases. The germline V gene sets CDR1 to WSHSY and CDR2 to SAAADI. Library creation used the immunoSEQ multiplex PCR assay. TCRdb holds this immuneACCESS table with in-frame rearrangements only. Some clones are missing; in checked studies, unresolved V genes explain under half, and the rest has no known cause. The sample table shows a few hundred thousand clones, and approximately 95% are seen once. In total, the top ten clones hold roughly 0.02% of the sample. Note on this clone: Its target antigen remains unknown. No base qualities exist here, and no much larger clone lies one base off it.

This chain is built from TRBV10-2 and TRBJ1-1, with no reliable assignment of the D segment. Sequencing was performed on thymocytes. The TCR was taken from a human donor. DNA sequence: TGCGCCAGCAGTGAGTCGTCGTGCGTGAACACTGAAGCTTTCTTT. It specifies CASSESSCVNTEAFF.